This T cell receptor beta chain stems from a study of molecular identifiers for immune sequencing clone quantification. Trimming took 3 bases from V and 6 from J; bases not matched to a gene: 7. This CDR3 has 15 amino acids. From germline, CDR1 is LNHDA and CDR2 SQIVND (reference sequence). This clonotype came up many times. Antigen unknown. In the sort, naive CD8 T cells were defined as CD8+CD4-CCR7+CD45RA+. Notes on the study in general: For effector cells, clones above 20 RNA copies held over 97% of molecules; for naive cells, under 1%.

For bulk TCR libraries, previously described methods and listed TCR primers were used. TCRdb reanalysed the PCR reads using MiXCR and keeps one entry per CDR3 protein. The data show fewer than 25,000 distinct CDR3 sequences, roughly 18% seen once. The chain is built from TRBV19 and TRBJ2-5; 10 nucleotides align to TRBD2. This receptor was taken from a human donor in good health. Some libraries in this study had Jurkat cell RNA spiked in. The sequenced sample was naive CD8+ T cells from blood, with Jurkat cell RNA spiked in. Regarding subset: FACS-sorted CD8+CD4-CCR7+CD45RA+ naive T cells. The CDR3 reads CASSMASGSPKTQYF. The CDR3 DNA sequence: TGTGCCAGTAGTATGGCTAGCGGGAGCCCAAAGACCCAGTACTTC.